The present T cell receptor (beta chain) was sequenced within a study of T cell responses to AZD1222 COVID-19 vaccine. Overall study: Some second doses came at about 4 weeks and others at about 12 weeks; these were pooled. Study-wide findings and caveats: In a largely white British group with more females than males, clonal diversity was possibly underestimated. Repertoire sampling happened only post peak T cell response. Distributed over spike, vaccine-associated CD4 TCRs predominated at 160-218 and 743-854.

A remark on this clone: Its antigen is unidentified.

V was cut by 1 base and J by 2 bases, with 12 bases left in between. The CDR3 spans 15 residues. In germline, CDR1 is LGHDT, CDR2 YNNKEL (reference sequence). TCRdb's table, derived via immunoSEQ multiplex PCR, lists solely in-frame clones and lacks some. The repertoire holds about 190,000 clones, with around 94% as singletons. This receptor was taken from an adult in good health. V is TRBV3-1 (or the pseudogene TRBV3-2) and J is TRBJ2-7; tentatively, D is TRBD1 (5 bases). The sequencing used peripheral blood, collected on day 0 of AZD1222 vaccination. The CDR3: CASSQVPVGAYEQYF. CDR3 DNA: TGTGCCAGCAGCCAAGTTCCTGTAGGGGCCTACGAGCAGTACTTC.